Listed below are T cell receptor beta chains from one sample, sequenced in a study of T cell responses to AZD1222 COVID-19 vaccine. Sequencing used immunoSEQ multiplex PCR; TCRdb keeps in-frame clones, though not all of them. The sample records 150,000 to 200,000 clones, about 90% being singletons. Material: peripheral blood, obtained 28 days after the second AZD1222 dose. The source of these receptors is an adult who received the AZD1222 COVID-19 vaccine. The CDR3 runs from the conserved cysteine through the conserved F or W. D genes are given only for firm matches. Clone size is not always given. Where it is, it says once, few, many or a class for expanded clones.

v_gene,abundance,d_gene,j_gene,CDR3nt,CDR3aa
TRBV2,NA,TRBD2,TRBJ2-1,TGTGCCAGCAGGTTCCTAGCGGGGGCCTACAATGAGCAGTTCTTC,CASRFLAGAYNEQFF
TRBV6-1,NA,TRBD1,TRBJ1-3,TGTGCCAGCAGTGAAGGCCCGGGACAGGGAGTGGGAGTTTCTGGAAACACCATATATTTT,CASSEGPGQGVGVSGNTIYF
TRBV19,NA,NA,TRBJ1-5,TGTGCCAGTAGTATAGAGGGGCAGAATAGCAATCAGCCCCAGCATTTT,CASSIEGQNSNQPQHF
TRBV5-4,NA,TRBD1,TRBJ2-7,TGTGCCAGCAGCTTGAAATCAGGGGGCGCGGGACACGAGCAGTACTTC,CASSLKSGGAGHEQYF
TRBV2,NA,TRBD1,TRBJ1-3,TGTGCCAGCAGTGAATCCCAGGGGGCAGGGGGAAACACCATATATTTT,CASSESQGAGGNTIYF
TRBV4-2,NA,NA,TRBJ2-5,TGTGCCAGCAGCCAGAGGGGTCAAGAGACCCAGTACTTC,CASSQRGQETQYF
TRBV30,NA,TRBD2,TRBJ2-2,TGTGCCTGGAGTCCTGGAAGGACTAGCGTGAACACCGGGGAGCTGTTTTTT,CAWSPGRTSVNTGELFF
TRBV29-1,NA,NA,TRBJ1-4,TGCAGCGTAACTGGTCAACCAACTAATGAAAAACTGTTTTTT,CSVTGQPTNEKLFF
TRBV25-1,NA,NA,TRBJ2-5,TGTGCCAGCAGTGAATCCCCCTCGTACCAAGAGACCCAGTACTTC,CASSESPSYQETQYF
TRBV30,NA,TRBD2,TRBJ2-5,TGTGCCTGGAGGACTAGCGGGGCCGGGACCCAGTACTTC,CAWRTSGAGTQYF
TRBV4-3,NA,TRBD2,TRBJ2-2,TGCGCCAGCAGCCAAGAAACTGGGACTAGCGGGGGCACCGGGGAGCTGTTTTTT,CASSQETGTSGGTGELFF
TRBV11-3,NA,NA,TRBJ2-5,TGTGCCAGCAGCCAACAGGGTCATGGAGAGACCCAGTACTTC,CASSQQGHGETQYF
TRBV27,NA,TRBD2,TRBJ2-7,TGTGCCAGCAGTCCCGATAGCGGGGGGGCCTACGAGCAGTACTTC,CASSPDSGGAYEQYF
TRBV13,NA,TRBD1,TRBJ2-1,TGTGCCAGCAGCTCACAGGGGTTCTCCTACAATGAGCAGTTCTTC,CASSSQGFSYNEQFF
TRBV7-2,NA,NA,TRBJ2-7,TGTGCCAGCAGCTTGCGGATTGGGGACGGCTCCTACGAGCAGTACTTC,CASSLRIGDGSYEQYF
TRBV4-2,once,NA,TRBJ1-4,TGTGCCAGCAGCCAAGATGGCAGGGGTGAAAAACTGTTTTTT,CASSQDGRGEKLFF
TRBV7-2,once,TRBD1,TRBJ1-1,TGTGCCAGCAGCGCCACGGGACAGGGGAACACTGAAGCTTTCTTT,CASSATGQGNTEAFF
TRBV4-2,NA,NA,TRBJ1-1,TGTGCCAGCAGCCAAGAATCGGGCACGAGCACTGAAGCTTTCTTT,CASSQESGTSTEAFF
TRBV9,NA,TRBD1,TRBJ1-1,TGTGCCAGCAGCGGGACAGGGCAAAACACTGAAGCTTTCTTT,CASSGTGQNTEAFF
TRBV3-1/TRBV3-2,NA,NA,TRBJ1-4,TGTGCCAGCAGCCTAGACGGGGCACCGACGAGGGAAAAACTGTTTTTT,CASSLDGAPTREKLFF
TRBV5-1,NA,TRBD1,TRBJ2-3,TGCGCCACCTCAACCGCAGGGGGCGCAGATACGCAGTATTTT,CATSTAGGADTQYF
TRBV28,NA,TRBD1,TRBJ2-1,TGTGCCAGCAGTTTCCTGACAGGGGGGATCCTATACAATGAGCAGTTCTTC,CASSFLTGGILYNEQFF
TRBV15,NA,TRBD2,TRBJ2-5,TGTGCCACCAGCACAGGGCACCTAGCGGGAGACCAAGAGACCCAGTACTTC,CATSTGHLAGDQETQYF
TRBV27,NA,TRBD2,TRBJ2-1,TGTGCCAGCAGTTTATCGAGACTAGCGGGAGGGCCGTTAATTGGCGATGAGCAGTTCTTC,CASSLSRLAGGPLIGDEQFF
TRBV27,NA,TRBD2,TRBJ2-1,TGTGCCAGCCGAACTAGCGGGAGTTCCTACAATGAGCAGTTCTTC,CASRTSGSSYNEQFF
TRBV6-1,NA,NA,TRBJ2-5,TGTGCCAGCAGTGAAGGAGGGGCCTGGGAGACCCAGTACTTC,CASSEGGAWETQYF
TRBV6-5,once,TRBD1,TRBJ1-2,TGTGCCAGCAGCTTCTCGAGACAGGGGGCGTTTGGCTACACCTTC,CASSFSRQGAFGYTF
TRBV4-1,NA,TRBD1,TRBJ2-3,TGCCCCCCCAGCCCACAGGGGGCGTCGTCAGATACGCAGTATTTT,CPPSPQGASSDTQYF
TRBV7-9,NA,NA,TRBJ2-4,TGTGCCAGCAGCATAAGGGGGGCTGATCCATTAGCCAAAAACATTCAGTACTTC,CASSIRGADPLAKNIQYF
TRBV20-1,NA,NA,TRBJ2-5,TGCAGTGCTTGGCCGGAAGGGGCCCAGTACTTC,CSAWPEGAQYF
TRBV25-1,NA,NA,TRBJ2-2,TGTGCCAGCAGTGCCCGAATCGGGGAGCTGTTTTTT,CASSARIGELFF
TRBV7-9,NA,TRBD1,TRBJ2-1,TGTGCCAGCAGGCACAGACAGGGGCTAAACAATGAGCAGTTCTTC,CASRHRQGLNNEQFF
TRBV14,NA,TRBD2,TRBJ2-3,TGTGCCAGCAGCCTCGGGGGGGCCGCTGATACGCAGTATTTT,CASSLGGAADTQYF
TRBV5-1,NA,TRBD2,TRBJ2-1,TGCGCCAGCAGCTTGCTAGCGGGGTGGAACAATGAGCAGTTCTTC,CASSLLAGWNNEQFF
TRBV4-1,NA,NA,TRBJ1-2,TGCGCCAGCAGCCAGCCTGGCGGGGAATTATATGGCTACACCTTC,CASSQPGGELYGYTF
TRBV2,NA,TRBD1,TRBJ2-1,TGTGCCAGCAGGGACAGGTCCTTCTCCTACAATGAGCAGTTCTTC,CASRDRSFSYNEQFF
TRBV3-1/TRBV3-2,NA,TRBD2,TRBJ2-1,TGTGCCAGCAGCCAGCCTAGCGGGAGGGGCTACAATGAGCAGTTCTTC,CASSQPSGRGYNEQFF
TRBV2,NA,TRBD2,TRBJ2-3,TGTGCCAGCAGGGACGGGACTAGCGGGGGGCGCACAGATACGCAGTATTTT,CASRDGTSGGRTDTQYF
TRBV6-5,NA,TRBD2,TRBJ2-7,TGTGCCAGCAGTTACGAAGTAGCGGGAAGCTACGAGCAGTACTTC,CASSYEVAGSYEQYF
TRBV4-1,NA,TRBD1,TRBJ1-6,TGCGCCAGCAGCCAAGTACCTTTCCGGGACAGAAATTCACCCCTCCACTTT,CASSQVPFRDRNSPLHF
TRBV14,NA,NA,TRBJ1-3,TGTGCCAGCAGCCTTCTTGGGTCGGGAAACACCATATATTTT,CASSLLGSGNTIYF